Listed below are T cell receptor beta chains from one sample, sequenced in a study of cytomegalovirus exposure and HLA in healthy donors. TCRdb keeps only in-frame clones here, not all; method: immunoSEQ multiplex PCR. The sample holds 140,000 to 150,000 clones, 90% to 95% seen once. Input material: PBMCs. These receptors were collected from a man in his late teens or twenties in good health and CMV-seronegative. Each CDR3 is given with its conserved first and last residue. Each record gives: V gene, D gene, J gene, CDR3 protein, CDR3 DNA. D genes are given only for firm matches.

TRBV13	-	TRBJ2-6	CASSLGRGSGANVLTF	TGTGCCAGCAGCTTAGGAAGGGGATCTGGGGCCAACGTCCTGACTTTC
TRBV2	TRBD1	TRBJ1-2	CASSPQGARDGYTF	TGTGCCAGCAGTCCTCAGGGGGCGCGAGATGGCTACACCTTC
TRBV7-9	TRBD1	TRBJ2-5	CASTNIAGQGLETQYF	TGTGCCAGCACAAACATTGCGGGACAGGGGCTAGAGACCCAGTACTTC
TRBV19	TRBD1	TRBJ2-2	CASSIRDRGVTGELFF	TGTGCCAGTAGTATCCGGGACAGGGGCGTCACCGGGGAGCTGTTTTTT
TRBV27	TRBD1	TRBJ1-2	CASSLSQGAGYGYTF	TGTGCCAGCAGTTTATCACAGGGGGCGGGCTATGGCTACACCTTC
TRBV18	-	TRBJ2-2	CASSPSEADLTGELFF	TGTGCCAGCTCTCCCTCGGAGGCAGACCTCACCGGGGAGCTGTTTTTT
TRBV19	TRBD1	TRBJ1-5	CASSIDQGVFNQPQHF	TGTGCCAGTAGTATAGACCAGGGGGTCTTCAATCAGCCCCAGCATTTT
TRBV9	TRBD2	TRBJ2-1	CASSVGGLAGSVSYNEQFF	TGTGCCAGCAGCGTAGGTGGGCTAGCGGGATCCGTCTCCTACAATGAGCAGTTCTTC
TRBV28	TRBD1	TRBJ1-5	CASSPDRRGRLDQPQHF	TGTGCCAGCAGTCCGGACAGGAGGGGCCGTCTGGATCAGCCCCAGCATTTT
TRBV11-2	-	TRBJ2-1	CASSLGSVRFF	TGTGCCAGCAGCTTAGGTAGTGTTCGGTTCTTC
TRBV5-4	TRBD1	TRBJ2-5	CASSPKDRVVQYF	TGTGCCAGCAGCCCCAAGGACAGGGTTGTCCAGTACTTC
TRBV5-1	TRBD1	TRBJ2-5	CASSTGQGAGETQYF	TGCGCCAGCAGCACGGGACAGGGGGCCGGAGAGACCCAGTACTTC
TRBV30	TRBD1	TRBJ2-7	CAWTPTGNYEQYF	TGTGCCTGGACCCCGACAGGGAACTACGAGCAGTACTTC
TRBV4-3	-	TRBJ2-1	CASSQAVVDYNEQFF	TGCGCCAGCAGCCAAGCAGTGGTCGACTACAATGAGCAGTTCTTC
TRBV5-1	TRBD2	TRBJ2-3	CASSLGTSGLTDTQYF	TGCGCCAGCAGCCTAGGGACTAGCGGACTCACAGATACGCAGTATTTT
TRBV29-1	-	TRBJ2-2	CSVDMDSTTGELFF	TGCAGCGTTGATATGGACAGTACCACCGGGGAGCTGTTTTTT